This T cell receptor (beta chain) was recovered during a study of identical twins. Germline lookup yields CDR1 LNHDA and CDR2 SQIVND (reference sequence). The CDR3 extends over 17 amino acids. J was trimmed by 9 bases and V by 5 bases; bases with no gene match: 14. TCRdb recomputed calls from the 5' RACE reads with MiXCR, one row per CDR3 protein. The data contain approximately 300,000 distinct CDR3 sequences, less than 9.5% of them singletons. This same sample was also part of a study on yellow fever vaccine responses in identical twins.

V usage is TRBV19 and J usage is TRBJ1-5, with 12 nucleotides matching TRBD1. Material: CD8+ T cells sorted from blood. The receptor was derived from a woman aged 18-29 years in good health. Here the CDR3 DNA reads TGTGCCAGTAGTCTCCACTCCGGGACAGGGGGCAGTTGGCCCCAGCATTTT. It yields the protein CASSLHSGTGGSWPQHF.